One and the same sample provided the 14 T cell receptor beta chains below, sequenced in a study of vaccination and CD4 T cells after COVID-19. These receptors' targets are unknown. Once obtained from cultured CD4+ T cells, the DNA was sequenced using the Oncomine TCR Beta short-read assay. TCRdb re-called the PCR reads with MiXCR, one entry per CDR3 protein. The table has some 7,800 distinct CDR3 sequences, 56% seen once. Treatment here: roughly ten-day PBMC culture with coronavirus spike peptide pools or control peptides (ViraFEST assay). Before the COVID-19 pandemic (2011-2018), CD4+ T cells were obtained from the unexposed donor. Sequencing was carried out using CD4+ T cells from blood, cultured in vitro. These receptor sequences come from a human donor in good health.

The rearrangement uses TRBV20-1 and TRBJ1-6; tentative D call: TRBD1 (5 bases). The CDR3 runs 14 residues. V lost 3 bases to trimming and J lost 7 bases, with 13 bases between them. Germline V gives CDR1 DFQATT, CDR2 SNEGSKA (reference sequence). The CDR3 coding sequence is TGCAGTGCTAGGATGACAGTTTTGAATTCACCCCTCCACTTT. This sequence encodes CSARMTVLNSPLHF.

This chain's CDR3 is CASSPMADPPENGYTF. The CDR3 nucleotides are TGTGCCAGCAGCCCAATGGCAGATCCCCCGGAAAATGGCTACACCTTC. This chain joins TRBV7-6 and TRBJ1-2, with D hard to call. CDR3 length: 16 amino acids. The germline CDR1 and CDR2 sequences are SGHVS and FNYEAQ. V lost 5 bases, J lost 6 bases, and 22 bases lay in between.

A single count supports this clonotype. The CDR3: CASSRERTGNTEAFF. CDR3 DNA: TGTGCCAGCAGCCGAGAAAGAACAGGGAACACTGAAGCTTTCTTT. The chain joins TRBV7-2 to TRBJ1-1; a weak D match, TRBD1 (5 bases). Trimming left V 5 bases short and J 1 base short, with 14 bases between. The CDR3 is 15 residues long. From germline, CDR1 is SGHTA and CDR2 FQGNSA.

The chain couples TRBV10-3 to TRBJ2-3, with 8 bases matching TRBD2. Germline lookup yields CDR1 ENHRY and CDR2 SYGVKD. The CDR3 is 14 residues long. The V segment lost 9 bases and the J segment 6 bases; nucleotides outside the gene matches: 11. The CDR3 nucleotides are TGTGCCATGGTTAGCGGGACATTAGAGGATACGCAGTATTTT. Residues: CAMVSGTLEDTQYF.

CDR3 coding DNA: TGTGCCAGTATACCCTCACCGGACAGGGCCCTCGGGGAGCAGTACTTC. Translating it yields CASIPSPDRALGEQYF. V usage is TRBV19 and J usage is TRBJ2-7; TRBD1 agrees at 8 bases. The CDR3 has 16 amino acids. With V trimmed by 7 bases and J by 7 bases, 18 bases remained unmatched. Germline V lookup: CDR1 LNHDA, CDR2 SQIVND (reference sequence). The entire variable domain, with the rest obtained from reference TRBV19 and TRBJ2-7, is as follows: DGGITQSPKYLFRKEGQNVTLSCEQNLNHDAMYWYRQDPGQGLRLIYYSQIVNDFQKGDIAEGYSVSREKKESFPLTVTSAQKNPTAFYLCASIPSPDRALGEQYFGPGTRLTVT.

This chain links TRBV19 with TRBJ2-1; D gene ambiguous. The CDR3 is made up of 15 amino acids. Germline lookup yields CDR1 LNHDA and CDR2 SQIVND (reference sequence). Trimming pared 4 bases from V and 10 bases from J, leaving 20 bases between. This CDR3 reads CASSKVILAPKEQFF. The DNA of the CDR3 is TGTGCCAGTAGTAAGGTAATACTCGCTCCTAAGGAGCAGTTCTTC.

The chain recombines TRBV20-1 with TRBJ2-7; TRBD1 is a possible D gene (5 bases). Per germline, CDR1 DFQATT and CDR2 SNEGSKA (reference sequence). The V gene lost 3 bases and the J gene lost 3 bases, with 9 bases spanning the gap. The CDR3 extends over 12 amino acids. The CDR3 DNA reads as TGCAGTGCTAGTCCGGACAACTACGAGCAGTACTTC. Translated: CSASPDNYEQYF.

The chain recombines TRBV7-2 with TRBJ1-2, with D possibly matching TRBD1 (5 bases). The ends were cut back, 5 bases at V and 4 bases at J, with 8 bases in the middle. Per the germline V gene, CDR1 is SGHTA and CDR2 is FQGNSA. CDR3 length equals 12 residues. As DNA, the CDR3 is TGTGCCAGCAGCCGGGACGGCTATGGCTACACCTTC. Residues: CASSRDGYGYTF.

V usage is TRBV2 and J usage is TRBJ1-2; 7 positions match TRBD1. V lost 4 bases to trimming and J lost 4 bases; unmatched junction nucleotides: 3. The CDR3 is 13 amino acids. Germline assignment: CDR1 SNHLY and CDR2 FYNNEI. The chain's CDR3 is CASSAGGSYGYTF. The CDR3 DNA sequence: TGTGCCAGCAGTGCAGGGGGTAGCTATGGCTACACCTTC.

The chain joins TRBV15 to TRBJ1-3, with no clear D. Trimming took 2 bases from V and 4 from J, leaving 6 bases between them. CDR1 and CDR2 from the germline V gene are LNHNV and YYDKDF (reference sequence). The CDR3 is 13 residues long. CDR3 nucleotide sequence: TGTGCCACCAGCAGAAGAGTGGGAAACACCATATATTTT. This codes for CATSRRVGNTIYF. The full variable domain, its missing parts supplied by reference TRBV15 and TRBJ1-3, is DAMVIQNPRYQVTQFGKPVTLSCSQTLNHNVMYWYQQKSSQAPKLLFHYYDKDFNNEADTPDNFQSRRPNTSFCFLDIRSPGLGDTAMYLCATSRRVGNTIYFGEGSWLTVV.

The CDR3 DNA reads as TGTGCCTGTACTCCAATATCTGGGGCCAACGTCCTGACTTTC. Translation gives CACTPISGANVLTF. The chain combines TRBV30 with TRBJ2-6, with D hard to call. V was shortened by 6 bases and J by 1 base, with 10 bases between the two germline ends. CDR3 length: 14 residues. CDR1 and CDR2 from the germline V gene are GTSNPN and SVGIG (reference sequence).

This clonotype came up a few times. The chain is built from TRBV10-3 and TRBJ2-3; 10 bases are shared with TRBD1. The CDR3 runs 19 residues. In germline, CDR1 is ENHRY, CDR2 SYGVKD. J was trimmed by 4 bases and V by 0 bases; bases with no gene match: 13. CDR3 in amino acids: CAISESSQDRGSRADTQYF. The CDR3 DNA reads TGTGCCATCAGTGAGTCGAGTCAGGACAGGGGGTCGAGGGCAGATACGCAGTATTTT.

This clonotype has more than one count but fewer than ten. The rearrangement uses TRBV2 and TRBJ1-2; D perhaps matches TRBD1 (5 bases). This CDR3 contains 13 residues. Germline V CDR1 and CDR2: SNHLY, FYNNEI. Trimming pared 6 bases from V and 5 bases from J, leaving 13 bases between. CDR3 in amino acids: CASRSAGNYGYTF. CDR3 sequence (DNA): TGTGCCAGCAGAAGTGCAGGGAATTATGGCTACACCTTC.

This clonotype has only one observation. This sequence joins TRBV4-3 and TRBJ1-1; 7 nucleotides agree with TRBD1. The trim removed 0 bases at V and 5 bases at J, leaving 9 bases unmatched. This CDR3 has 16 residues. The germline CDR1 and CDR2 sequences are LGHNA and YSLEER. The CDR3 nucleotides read TGCGCCAGCAGCCAAGAAATCGGCAGGGGGGGAACTGAAGCTTTCTTT. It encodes CASSQEIGRGGTEAFF.